These 22 T cell receptor beta chains came from one sample sequenced in a study of cytomegalovirus exposure and HLA in healthy donors. Using immunoSEQ multiplex PCR, the repertoire was profiled, and TCRdb retains in-frame clones only, with some absent. The sample contains about 98,000 clones, around 90% of which appear only once. The sequenced sample consisted of PBMCs. The receptors come from a woman aged 25 to 39 in good health and CMV-seronegative.

CDR3: CASSLLDRVDNQPQHF. For the CDR3, the DNA is TGTGCCAGCAGTTTATTAGACAGGGTTGACAATCAGCCCCAGCATTTT. The rearrangement uses TRBV28 and TRBJ1-5, with 7 bases that match TRBD1. Germline CDR1 reads MDHEN; CDR2 reads SYDVKM. V shed 1 base, J shed 3 bases, and the junction held 6 bases outside the gene matches. This CDR3 comprises 16 residues. Variable domain in full (rest from reference TRBV28 and TRBJ1-5): DVKVTQSSRYLVKRTGEKVFLECVQDMDHENMFWYRQDPGLGLRLIYFSYDVKMKEKGDIPEGYSVSREKKERFSLILESASTNQTSMYLCASSLLDRVDNQPQHFGDGTRLSIL.

V gene TRBV5-4 combines with J gene TRBJ1-2, with a tentative D call TRBD1 (6 bases). The V and J ends lost 0 bases and 8 bases respectively, with 14 bases between them. Germline-derived CDR1 and CDR2 are SGHNT and YYREEE (reference sequence). The CDR3 runs 14 residues. The CDR3 is CASSLGGQAVGYTF. Here the CDR3 DNA reads TGTGCCAGCAGCTTGGGGGGGCAGGCAGTCGGCTACACCTTC.

J is TRBJ2-3 and V is TRBV18; the D gene is possibly TRBD1 (5 bases). This CDR3 is built from 13 residues. V was trimmed by 3 bases and J by 4 bases, leaving 8 bases between them. The germline gives CDR1 KGHSH, CDR2 LQKENI. The CDR3 DNA reads TGTGCCAGCTCACCGGCCAGGGCAGATACGCAGTATTTT. This sequence encodes CASSPARADTQYF.

This clone was recorded only once. The chain couples TRBV27 to TRBJ1-5; D call uncertain. The ends were cut back, 7 bases at V and 1 base at J, with 14 bases in the middle. The CDR3 is made up of 15 amino acids. The germline V gene has CDR1 MNHEY and CDR2 SMNVEV (reference sequence). CDR3 amino acids: CASKWAGISNQPQHF. The CDR3 region has the DNA TGTGCCAGCAAATGGGCAGGCATAAGCAATCAGCCCCAGCATTTT.

V gene TRBV4-1 combines with J gene TRBJ2-7; 8 bases line up with TRBD1. This CDR3 contains 16 residues. With 1 base clipped from V and 1 base from J, the junction kept 6 bases outside the gene matches. CDR1 and CDR2 (germline): MGHRA, YSYEKL. The CDR3 here is CASSQGGDRGSYEQYF. The CDR3 DNA reads TGCGCCAGCAGCCAAGGGGGCGACAGGGGTTCCTACGAGCAGTACTTC.

Here the CDR3 DNA reads TGTGCCAGCAGTTTGGGGACAGGTATGGGTCAGCCCCAGCATTTT. Amino acids: CASSLGTGMGQPQHF. This chain connects TRBV28 to TRBJ1-5, with 8 bases aligning to TRBD1. The CDR3 has 15 residues. The V segment lost 3 bases and the J segment 6 bases; nucleotides outside the gene matches: 7. Germline-derived CDR1 and CDR2 are MDHEN and SYDVKM.

The chain joins TRBV4-3 to TRBJ2-1, with TRBD2 matching 12 bases. V dropped 0 bases and J dropped 8; count of bases not matched to a gene: 14. This CDR3 has 19 residues. Germline CDR1 LGHNA, CDR2 YSLEER. The CDR3 protein is CASSQDIGLAGRGGDEQFF. The CDR3 DNA reads as TGCGCCAGCAGCCAAGATATCGGACTAGCGGGGAGAGGTGGAGATGAGCAGTTCTTC.

This clone showed up just once. Other DNA sequences in this specimen translate into the identical CDR3. J is TRBJ1-4 and V is TRBV9, with TRBD1 matching over 7 bases. In germline, CDR1 is SGDLS, CDR2 YYNGEE. CDR3 length: 14 amino acids. J gave up 8 bases and V 0 bases, and 4 bases lay outside the gene matches. The chain's CDR3 is CASSVDRGGEKLFF. For the CDR3, the DNA is TGTGCCAGCAGCGTAGACAGGGGAGGCGAAAAACTGTTTTTT.

The chain carries TRBV4-1 and TRBJ2-7; a weak D match, TRBD2 (5 bases). Germline V lookup: CDR1 MGHRA, CDR2 YSYEKL. The CDR3 totals 15 residues. Trimming cost V 1 base and J 2 bases, with 12 bases left between them. The CDR3 coding sequence is TGCGCCAGCAGCCAAGTCGGGGTCGGGCCCTACGAGCAGTACTTC. Protein: CASSQVGVGPYEQYF.

The V call is TRBV11-2, the J call TRBJ2-3, with 7 bases fitting TRBD2. V dropped 2 bases and J dropped 1; count of bases not matched to a gene: 6. Germline V lookup: CDR1 SGHAT, CDR2 FQNNGV. The length of the CDR3 is 16 residues. CDR3 nucleotides: TGTGCCAGCAGCTTAAGGTCCCTAGCGGGCACAGATACGCAGTATTTT. Its protein product is CASSLRSLAGTDTQYF.

J is TRBJ2-7 and V is TRBV27; weak D call: TRBD2 (6 bases). The CDR3 length is 14 residues. The germline V and J ends were trimmed by 3 bases and 4 bases, with 13 bases remaining between them. Germline loops: CDR1 MNHEY, CDR2 SMNVEV (reference sequence). The DNA of the CDR3 is TGTGCCAGCAGTTTCGCCGGGACTGCATACGAGCAGTACTTC. Its translation: CASSFAGTAYEQYF.

The chain employs TRBV4-2 and TRBJ1-1; D is unclear. The V gene lost 6 bases and the J gene lost 6 bases, with 8 bases spanning the gap. The germline V gene has CDR1 LGHNA and CDR2 YNFKEQ. The CDR3 has 11 residues. The CDR3 loop reads CASSRGSEAFF. As DNA, the CDR3 is TGTGCCAGCAGTCGCGGTTCTGAAGCTTTCTTT.

J is TRBJ2-3 and V is TRBV4-3, with 7 bases identical to TRBD1. V gave up 4 bases and J gave up 4 bases; unmatched junction bases: 11. Germline CDR1 reads LGHNA; CDR2 reads YSLEER. The CDR3 length is 16 residues. The CDR3 loop is CASSLTPGQRSDTQYF. CDR3 coding DNA: TGCGCCAGCAGCCTCACTCCGGGACAGCGGTCAGATACGCAGTATTTT.

The chain uses TRBV7-2 and TRBJ2-1, with D perhaps matching TRBD1 (5 bases). Germline-derived CDR1 and CDR2 are SGHTA and FQGNSA. V was cut by 0 bases and J by 9 bases, with 12 bases left in between. This CDR3 has 14 amino acids. The CDR3 region is CASSLASAGFEQFF. In DNA form, the CDR3 reads TGTGCCAGCAGCTTAGCGTCGGCAGGGTTTGAGCAGTTCTTC.

This rearrangement joins TRBV7-2 to TRBJ2-7; D remains unclear. From germline, CDR1 is SGHTA and CDR2 FQGNSA. Trimming pared 1 base from V and 1 base from J, leaving 5 bases between. The length of the CDR3 is 13 residues. This CDR3 reads CASSLGLSYEQYF. CDR3 sequence (DNA): TGTGCCAGCAGCTTAGGACTTTCCTACGAGCAGTACTTC.

By share, this clone ranks as medium-sized (0.01 to 0.1%). The V and J genes are TRBV10-1 and TRBJ2-3; 7 nucleotides line up with TRBD2. Germline loops: CDR1 WNHNN, CDR2 SYGVQD (reference sequence). The V segment lost 3 bases and the J segment 4 bases; nucleotides outside the gene matches: 10. This CDR3 contains 16 residues. The CDR3 loop reads CASSDRAGVCADTQYF. The CDR3 nucleotides are TGCGCCAGCAGTGATAGGGCGGGAGTCTGCGCAGATACGCAGTATTTT.

This chain joins TRBV27 and TRBJ1-5; 9 positions agree with TRBD1. The CDR3 spans 15 residues. V lost 3 bases to trimming and J lost 4 bases; unmatched junction nucleotides: 4. Germline V lookup: CDR1 MNHEY, CDR2 SMNVEV (reference sequence). The CDR3 DNA reads TGTGCCAGCAGTTTTTTGGGACAGGGAAATCAGCCCCAGCATTTT. It is translated as CASSFLGQGNQPQHF.

The chain is built from TRBV30 and TRBJ2-1; 7 positions agree with TRBD2. Germline V lookup: CDR1 GTSNPN, CDR2 SVGIG (reference sequence). V lost 1 base and J lost 5; bases outside the gene matches: 11. This CDR3 region has 16 residues. The DNA of the CDR3 is TGTGCCTGGAGTGGTCTTAGCACTAGCGCCCACAATGAGCAGTTCTTC. Its protein product is CAWSGLSTSAHNEQFF.

The chain joins TRBV14 to TRBJ1-3; D ambiguous. This CDR3 has 13 amino acids. Trimming shortened V by 7 bases and J by 4 bases, and 11 bases separated the two germline ends. Germline V gene sequence: CDR1 SGHDN, CDR2 FVKESK. This CDR3 is CASNPRGGNTIYF. The DNA for the CDR3 is TGTGCCAGCAATCCCCGAGGAGGAAACACCATATATTTT.

The chain combines TRBV5-1 with TRBJ2-1; TRBD2 matches 7 bases. Germline V CDR1 and CDR2: SGHRS, YFSETQ. This CDR3 has 15 residues. V lost 0 bases and J lost 10; bases outside the gene matches: 10. In DNA, the CDR3 is TGCGCCAGCAGCTTGGGGGGGGAGGGCCGGGGAGAGCAGTTCTTC. It codes for CASSLGGEGRGEQFF.

This clone was observed once. V usage is TRBV15 and J usage is TRBJ1-5; D unclear. The CDR3 loop spans 16 amino acids. The V gene lost 0 bases and the J gene lost 4 bases, with 13 bases spanning the gap. Germline V gene data show CDR1 as LNHNV and CDR2 as YYDKDF (reference sequence). DNA of the CDR3: TGTGCCACCAGCAGAGAAGGAGGTAATCAGAATCAGCCCCAGCATTTT. The encoded protein is CATSREGGNQNQPQHF.

To note about this clone: The identical CDR3 is also encoded by other nucleotide sequences in the sample. The V call is TRBV9, the J call TRBJ2-3; 9 bases align to TRBD1. CDR3 length: 14 amino acids. CDR1 is SGDLS and CDR2 is YYNGEE in the germline V gene. Trimming cost V 2 bases and J 3 bases; bases outside gene matches: 1. CDR3 in amino acids: CASSVGTGTDTQYF. CDR3 nucleotides: TGTGCCAGCAGCGTGGGGACAGGGACAGATACGCAGTATTTT.